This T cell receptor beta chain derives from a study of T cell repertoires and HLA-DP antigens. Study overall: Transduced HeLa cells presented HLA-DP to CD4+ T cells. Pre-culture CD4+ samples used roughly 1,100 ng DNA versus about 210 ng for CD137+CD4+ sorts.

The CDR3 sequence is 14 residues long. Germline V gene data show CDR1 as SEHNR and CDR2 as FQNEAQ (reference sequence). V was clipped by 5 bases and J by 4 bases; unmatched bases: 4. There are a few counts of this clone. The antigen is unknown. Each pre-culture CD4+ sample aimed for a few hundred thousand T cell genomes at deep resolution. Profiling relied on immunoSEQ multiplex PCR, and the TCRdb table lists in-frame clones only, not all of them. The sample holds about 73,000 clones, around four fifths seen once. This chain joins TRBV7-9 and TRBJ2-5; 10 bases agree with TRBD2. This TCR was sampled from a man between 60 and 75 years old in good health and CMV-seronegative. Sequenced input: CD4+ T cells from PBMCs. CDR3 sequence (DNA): TGTGCCAGCAGCATTAGCGGGAGGACAGAGACCCAGTACTTC. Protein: CASSISGRTETQYF.